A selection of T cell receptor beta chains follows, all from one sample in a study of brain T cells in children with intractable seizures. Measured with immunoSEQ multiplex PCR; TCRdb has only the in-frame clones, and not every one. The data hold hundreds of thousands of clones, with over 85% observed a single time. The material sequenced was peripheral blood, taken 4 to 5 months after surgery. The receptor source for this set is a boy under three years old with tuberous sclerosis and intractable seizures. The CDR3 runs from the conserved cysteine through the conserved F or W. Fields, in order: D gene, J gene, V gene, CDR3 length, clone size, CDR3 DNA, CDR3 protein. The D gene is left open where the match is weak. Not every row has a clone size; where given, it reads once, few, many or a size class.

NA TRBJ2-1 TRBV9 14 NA TGTGCCAGCAGCGTATACGGAGCGGACAATGAGCAGTTCTTC CASSVYGADNEQFF
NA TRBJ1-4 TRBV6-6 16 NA TGTGCCAGCAGCCCTTCGGTGGGCTATAATAATGAAAAACTGTTTTTT CASSPSVGYNNEKLFF
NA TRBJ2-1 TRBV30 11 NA TGTGCCTGGGGAGCGGGCAATGAGCAGTTCTTC CAWGAGNEQFF
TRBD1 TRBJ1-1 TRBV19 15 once TGTGCCAGTAGTCGGGACAGGGGGAGTAACACTGAAGCTTTCTTT CASSRDRGSNTEAFF
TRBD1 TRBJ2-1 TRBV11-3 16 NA TGTGCCAGCAGCCCACTTGGGACAGGTTACCACAATGAGCAGTTCTTC CASSPLGTGYHNEQFF
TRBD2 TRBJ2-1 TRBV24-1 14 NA TGTGCCACCATGGGTAGCGGGGGGGACAATGAGCAGTTCTTC CATMGSGGDNEQFF
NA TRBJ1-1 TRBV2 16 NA TGTGCCAGCAGTGAAATCCCCCCAGGATCCCAATTCGGGGCTTTCTTT CASSEIPPGSQFGAFF
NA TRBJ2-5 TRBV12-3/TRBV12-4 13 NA TGTGCCAGCAGTTTTTGGCAGAAAGAGACCCAGTACTTC CASSFWQKETQYF
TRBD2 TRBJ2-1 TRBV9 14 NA TGTGCCAGCAGCCCCACCTTCCTAGCGGGAGGAGAGTTCTTC CASSPTFLAGGEFF
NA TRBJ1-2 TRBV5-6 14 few TGTGCCAGCAGCTTGAACGGGGAAAGTTATGGCTACACCTTC CASSLNGESYGYTF
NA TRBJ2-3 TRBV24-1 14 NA TGTGCCACCAGTGATCTAGGGGATACAGATACGCAGTATTTT CATSDLGDTDTQYF
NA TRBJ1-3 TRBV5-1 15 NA TGCGCCAGCAGCTTGGGTTCATCCTCTGGAAACACCATATATTTT CASSLGSSSGNTIYF
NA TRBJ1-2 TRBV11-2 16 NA TGTGCCAGCAGCCAGGGATGGGCAGGGACCAACTATGGCTACACCTTC CASSQGWAGTNYGYTF
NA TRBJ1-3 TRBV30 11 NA TGTGCCTGGATAGTTCGAAACACCATATATTTT CAWIVRNTIYF
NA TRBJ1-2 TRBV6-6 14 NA TGTGCCAGCAGTTCGGCTTTCGACGGCGATGGCTACACCTTC CASSSAFDGDGYTF
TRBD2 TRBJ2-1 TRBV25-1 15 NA TGTGCCAGCATCCTCAGCGGGGGGGCCGGGAATGAGCAGTTCTTC CASILSGGAGNEQFF
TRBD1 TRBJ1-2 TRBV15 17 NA TGTGCCACCAGCAGAGAAGGGACCCGACAGGGGAGCGCTGGCTACACCTTC CATSREGTRQGSAGYTF
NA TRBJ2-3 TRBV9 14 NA TGTGCCAGCAGCGTAGGAGATCTTGCAGATACGCAGTATTTT CASSVGDLADTQYF
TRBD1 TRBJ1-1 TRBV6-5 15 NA TGTGCCAGCAGCCAGGGGGGGGACGGGAACACTGAAGCTTTCTTT CASSQGGDGNTEAFF
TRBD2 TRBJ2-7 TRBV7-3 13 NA TGTGCCAGCAGCTTAACTAGCGGGAGCGAGCAGTACTTC CASSLTSGSEQYF
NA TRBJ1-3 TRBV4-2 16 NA TGTGCCAGCAGCCTACATGGCCGGGACTGGGAAAACACCATATATTTT CASSLHGRDWENTIYF
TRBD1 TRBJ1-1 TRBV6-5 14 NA TGTGCCAGCAACGGAAGGACAGGGAGCACTGAAGCTTTCTTT CASNGRTGSTEAFF
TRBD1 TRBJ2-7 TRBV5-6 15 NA TGTGCCAGCAGCTTCATGGACAGGGGTTCCTCCGAGCAGTACTTC CASSFMDRGSSEQYF
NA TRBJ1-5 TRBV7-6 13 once TGTGCCAGCAGCCCGGGGGGTAATCAGCCCCAGCATTTT CASSPGGNQPQHF
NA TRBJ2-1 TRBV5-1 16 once TGCGCCAGCAGCGAAAAGAGCGGAAGCTCCTACAATGAGCAGTTCTTC CASSEKSGSSYNEQFF
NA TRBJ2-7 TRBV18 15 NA TGTGCCAGCTCACCTTTGGACAGCACTTATTACGAGCAGTACTTC CASSPLDSTYYEQYF
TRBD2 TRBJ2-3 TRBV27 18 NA TGTGCCAGCAGTTTCACTAGCGGGAGGGCCGGAGGCACAGATACGCAGTATTTT CASSFTSGRAGGTDTQYF
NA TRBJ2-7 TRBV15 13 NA TGTGCCACCAGCAGGGGGCCAACCTACGAGCAGTACTTC CATSRGPTYEQYF